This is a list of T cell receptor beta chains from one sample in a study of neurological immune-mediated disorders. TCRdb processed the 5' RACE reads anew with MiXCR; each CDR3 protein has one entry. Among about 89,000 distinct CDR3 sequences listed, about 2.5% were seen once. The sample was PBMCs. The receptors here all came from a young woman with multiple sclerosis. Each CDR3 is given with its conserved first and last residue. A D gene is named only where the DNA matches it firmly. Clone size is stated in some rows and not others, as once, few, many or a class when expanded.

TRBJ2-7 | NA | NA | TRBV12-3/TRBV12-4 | TGTGCCAGCAGTTTACCCGGGCCCTACGAGCAGTACTTC | CASSLPGPYEQYF
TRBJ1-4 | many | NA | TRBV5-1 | TGCGCCAGCAGCACCGGGACCGAGAATAATGAAAAACTGTTTTTT | CASSTGTENNEKLFF
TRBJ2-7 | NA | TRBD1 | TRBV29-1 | TGCAGCGTCCCCGGACAGGGTATAGACTACGAGCAGTACTTC | CSVPGQGIDYEQYF
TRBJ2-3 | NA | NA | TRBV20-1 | TGCAGTGCTAGAAGGCTCCTCAGTGAGGCGGATACGCAGTATTTT | CSARRLLSEADTQYF
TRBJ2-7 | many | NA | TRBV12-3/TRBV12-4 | TGTGCCAGCAGTTTCCTTTCCAGCCACGAGCAGTACTTC | CASSFLSSHEQYF
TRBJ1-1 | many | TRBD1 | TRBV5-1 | TGCGCCAGCAGCCAGACAGGGGGCGCCGGTGAAGCTTTCTTT | CASSQTGGAGEAFF
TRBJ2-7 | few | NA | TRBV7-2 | TGTGCCAGCAGCTTCTCCGGGGGCCAGCCCGAGCAGTACTTC | CASSFSGGQPEQYF
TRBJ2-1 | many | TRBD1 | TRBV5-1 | TGCGCCAGCAGGTTGTCAGGGGGCTACAATTATGAGCAGTTCTTC | CASRLSGGYNYEQFF
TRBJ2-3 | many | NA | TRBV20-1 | TGCAGTGCTAGAAAGGGGACTTCCACAGATACGCAGTATTTT | CSARKGTSTDTQYF
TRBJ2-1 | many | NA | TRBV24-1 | TGTGCCACCAGTGGGCGGGGGCCGGCGGACAATGAGCAGTTCTTC | CATSGRGPADNEQFF
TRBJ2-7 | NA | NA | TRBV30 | TGTGCCTGGAACAGGGGAGAGGCGGGGGAGCAGTACTTC | CAWNRGEAGEQYF
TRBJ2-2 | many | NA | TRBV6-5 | TGTGCCAGCAGTTACGGGGTGACGAACACCGGGGAGCTGTTTTTT | CASSYGVTNTGELFF
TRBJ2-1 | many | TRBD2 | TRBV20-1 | TGCAGTGCTAGAGCCGTTGTCGGACTAGCGGTCAATGAGCAGTTCTTC | CSARAVVGLAVNEQFF
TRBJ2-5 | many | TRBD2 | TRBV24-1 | TGTGCCACCAGTGGGACCGGACTAGCGGGAGGGCCTTCCCAAGAGACCCAGTACTTC | CATSGTGLAGGPSQETQYF
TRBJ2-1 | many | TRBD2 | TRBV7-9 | TGTGCCAGCAGCCTAACAACTAGCGGGAGCAATGAGCAGTTCTTC | CASSLTTSGSNEQFF